Included here is one TCR beta chain sequence, with context. After removal of 5 bases from V and 7 bases from J, the junction contained 9 bases not matched to a gene. Germline V gene sequence: CDR1 LNHDA, CDR2 SQIVND (reference sequence). The CDR3 totals 15 residues. The data are from a study of blood T cell repertoires in COVID-19. Method: immunoSEQ multiplex PCR; TCRdb's copy keeps in-frame clones and lacks some. The table records about 410,000 clones, about 90% of them present only once. The V gene is TRBV19, the J gene TRBJ1-5; 9 bases agree with TRBD1. This clonotype was sampled from a man younger than 30 who had recovered from COVID-19. Sequenced: PBMCs or T cells enriched from blood (not recorded which). CDR3 bases: TGTGCCAGTAGTCTGGAGGGGACAGGGCGGCAGCCCCAGCATTTT. Translated: CASSLEGTGRQPQHF.